Listed below are T cell receptor beta chains from one sample, sequenced in a study of blood T cell repertoires in COVID-19. The repertoire was sequenced with immunoSEQ multiplex PCR; TCRdb's copy has only in-frame clones and lacks some. This sample carries 300,000 to 500,000 clones, approximately 86% of them seen once, and the ten largest clones take approximately 2.1%. Sequencing was done on a sample of PBMCs or T cells enriched from blood (not recorded which). The receptor set was obtained from a woman aged 40 to 49 with acute COVID-19. CDR3s include the opening cysteine and the closing phenylalanine or tryptophan. Each record gives: clone size, J gene, V gene, D gene, CDR3 protein, CDR3 DNA. A D gene is named only where the DNA matches it firmly. Clone size is stated in some rows and not others, as once, few, many or a class when expanded.

abundance: -
j_gene: TRBJ1-5
v_gene: TRBV12-2
d_gene: -
CDR3aa: CASRLARDRGARQPQHF
CDR3nt: TGTGCAAGTCGCTTAGCGCGGGACAGGGGAGCAAGGCAGCCCCAGCATTTT

abundance: once
j_gene: TRBJ1-1
v_gene: TRBV6-5
d_gene: TRBD1
CDR3aa: CASQIDRGREAFF
CDR3nt: TGTGCCAGCCAGATAGACAGGGGGCGCGAAGCTTTCTTT

abundance: many
j_gene: TRBJ1-3
v_gene: TRBV30
d_gene: -
CDR3aa: CASPLDSSGNTIYF
CDR3nt: TGTGCCTCTCCCTTGGACAGCTCTGGAAACACCATATATTTT

abundance: -
j_gene: TRBJ1-2
v_gene: TRBV30
d_gene: TRBD1
CDR3aa: CAWSVKDRVYGYTF
CDR3nt: TGTGCCTGGAGTGTGAAGGACAGGGTCTATGGCTACACCTTC

abundance: once
j_gene: TRBJ2-3
v_gene: TRBV28
d_gene: -
CDR3aa: CASSNPGRVAADTQYF
CDR3nt: TGTGCCAGCAGTAACCCCGGCAGGGTGGCCGCAGATACGCAGTATTTT

abundance: -
j_gene: TRBJ2-5
v_gene: TRBV30
d_gene: TRBD1
CDR3aa: CAWRPGQGRQETQYF
CDR3nt: TGTGCCTGGAGACCGGGACAGGGGCGACAAGAGACCCAGTACTTC

abundance: once
j_gene: TRBJ2-3
v_gene: TRBV27
d_gene: TRBD1
CDR3aa: CASSSRDRRGTDTQYF
CDR3nt: TGTGCCAGCAGTTCCCGGGACAGGAGGGGCACAGATACGCAGTATTTT

abundance: -
j_gene: TRBJ2-7
v_gene: TRBV3-1/TRBV3-2
d_gene: -
CDR3aa: CASSRVSYEQYF
CDR3nt: TGTGCCAGCAGCCGAGTGTCCTACGAGCAGTACTTC

abundance: -
j_gene: TRBJ2-5
v_gene: TRBV3-1/TRBV3-2
d_gene: TRBD2
CDR3aa: CASGPSGAETQYF
CDR3nt: TGTGCCAGCGGGCCTAGCGGGGCCGAGACCCAGTACTTC

abundance: -
j_gene: TRBJ1-5
v_gene: TRBV4-1
d_gene: TRBD1
CDR3aa: CASSQAFGTGQVFNQPQHF
CDR3nt: TGCGCCAGCAGCCAAGCGTTCGGGACAGGGCAGGTATTTAATCAGCCCCAGCATTTT

abundance: once
j_gene: TRBJ2-1
v_gene: TRBV24-1
d_gene: -
CDR3aa: CATSDPTQGQGWNEQFF
CDR3nt: TGTGCCACCAGTGATCCAACACAGGGTCAAGGTTGGAATGAGCAGTTCTTC

abundance: -
j_gene: TRBJ1-2
v_gene: TRBV18
d_gene: TRBD1
CDR3aa: CASSPPTGSNYGYTF
CDR3nt: TGTGCCAGCTCACCACCGACAGGGAGTAACTATGGCTACACCTTC

abundance: -
j_gene: TRBJ2-7
v_gene: TRBV3-1/TRBV3-2
d_gene: TRBD2
CDR3aa: CASRDYHSYEQYF
CDR3nt: TGTGCCAGCCGGGACTACCACTCCTACGAGCAGTACTTC

abundance: -
j_gene: TRBJ1-2
v_gene: TRBV5-1
d_gene: TRBD1
CDR3aa: CASSFRQGINYGYTF
CDR3nt: TGCGCCAGCAGCTTCCGACAGGGAATAAACTATGGCTACACCTTC

abundance: -
j_gene: TRBJ1-3
v_gene: TRBV5-5
d_gene: -
CDR3aa: CASSSSPKDGGTIYF
CDR3nt: TGTGCCAGCAGTTCGTCCCCAAAGGACGGAGGCACCATATATTTT

abundance: -
j_gene: TRBJ1-3
v_gene: TRBV12-3/TRBV12-4
d_gene: -
CDR3aa: CANSFVARGTIYF
CDR3nt: TGTGCCAACAGTTTCGTTGCCCGGGGCACCATATATTTT

abundance: -
j_gene: TRBJ2-7
v_gene: TRBV15
d_gene: TRBD2
CDR3aa: CATSRLADPYEQYF
CDR3nt: TGTGCCACCAGCCGTCTAGCGGACCCCTACGAGCAGTACTTC

abundance: -
j_gene: TRBJ2-7
v_gene: TRBV7-8
d_gene: TRBD1
CDR3aa: CASSPTGFGAYEQYF
CDR3nt: TGTGCCAGCAGCCCGACAGGGTTTGGGGCCTACGAGCAGTACTTC

abundance: -
j_gene: TRBJ1-4
v_gene: TRBV24-1
d_gene: TRBD1
CDR3aa: CATNTRGPNSIATNEKLFF
CDR3nt: TGTGCCACCAACACCAGGGGGCCTAATTCTATTGCAACTAATGAAAAACTGTTTTTT

abundance: -
j_gene: TRBJ2-5
v_gene: TRBV12-3/TRBV12-4
d_gene: -
CDR3aa: CASRQGGRETQYF
CDR3nt: TGTGCCAGCAGACAGGGTGGGAGAGAGACCCAGTACTTC

abundance: once
j_gene: TRBJ2-7
v_gene: TRBV7-9
d_gene: TRBD1
CDR3aa: CASSPGQPLNYEQYF
CDR3nt: TGTGCCAGCAGCCCGGGACAGCCCCTAAACTACGAGCAGTACTTC

abundance: -
j_gene: TRBJ1-5
v_gene: TRBV27
d_gene: TRBD1
CDR3aa: CASSLYRFWGTVNQPQHF
CDR3nt: TGTGCCAGCAGTTTATATCGTTTCTGGGGGACAGTTAATCAGCCCCAGCATTTT

abundance: -
j_gene: TRBJ2-7
v_gene: TRBV5-6
d_gene: TRBD2
CDR3aa: CASSSSPGLADYEQYF
CDR3nt: TGTGCCAGCAGCTCCTCACCGGGACTAGCGGACTACGAGCAGTACTTC

abundance: -
j_gene: TRBJ1-6
v_gene: TRBV6-5
d_gene: -
CDR3aa: CASGRDSFRDSPLHF
CDR3nt: TGTGCCAGCGGACGGGACTCCTTCAGGGATTCACCCCTCCACTTT

abundance: -
j_gene: TRBJ1-4
v_gene: TRBV5-8
d_gene: -
CDR3aa: CASSLGQGIEKLFF
CDR3nt: TGTGCCAGCAGCTTGGGCCAGGGGATTGAAAAACTGTTTTTT

abundance: -
j_gene: TRBJ2-2
v_gene: TRBV30
d_gene: TRBD1
CDR3aa: CAWSRSGTGRTGELFF
CDR3nt: TGTGCCTGGAGTCGATCAGGGACAGGGCGTACCGGGGAGCTGTTTTTT

abundance: -
j_gene: TRBJ1-4
v_gene: TRBV25-1
d_gene: TRBD1
CDR3aa: CASSEGTGGGEKLFF
CDR3nt: TGTGCCAGCAGTGAAGGGACAGGGGGGGGAGAAAAACTGTTTTTT

abundance: -
j_gene: TRBJ2-5
v_gene: TRBV5-1
d_gene: -
CDR3aa: CASRADNQETQYF
CDR3nt: TGCGCCAGCAGAGCGGATAACCAAGAGACCCAGTACTTC

abundance: -
j_gene: TRBJ1-6
v_gene: TRBV5-1
d_gene: -
CDR3aa: CASSRQENSPLHF
CDR3nt: TGCGCCAGCAGTAGGCAGGAAAATTCACCCCTCCACTTT

abundance: -
j_gene: TRBJ2-3
v_gene: TRBV4-2
d_gene: TRBD2
CDR3aa: CASSQAASGGLGDTQYF
CDR3nt: TGTGCCAGCAGCCAAGCGGCTAGCGGGGGGTTGGGAGATACGCAGTATTTT

abundance: -
j_gene: TRBJ2-3
v_gene: TRBV28
d_gene: -
CDR3aa: CASSGGIGTDTQYF
CDR3nt: TGTGCCAGCAGTGGAGGGATCGGCACAGATACGCAGTATTTT

abundance: -
j_gene: TRBJ2-1
v_gene: TRBV5-1
d_gene: TRBD2
CDR3aa: CASTLIVMVAGGPNEQFF
CDR3nt: TGCGCCAGCACCCTAATCGTCATGGTAGCGGGGGGGCCCAATGAGCAGTTCTTC

abundance: few
j_gene: TRBJ1-6
v_gene: TRBV25-1
d_gene: -
CDR3aa: CASSVSSYNSPLHF
CDR3nt: TGTGCCAGCAGTGTCAGCTCCTATAATTCACCCCTCCACTTT

abundance: -
j_gene: TRBJ2-3
v_gene: TRBV11-2
d_gene: -
CDR3aa: CASSLQQGGRDTQYF
CDR3nt: TGTGCCAGCAGCTTGCAACAGGGGGGGAGAGATACGCAGTATTTT